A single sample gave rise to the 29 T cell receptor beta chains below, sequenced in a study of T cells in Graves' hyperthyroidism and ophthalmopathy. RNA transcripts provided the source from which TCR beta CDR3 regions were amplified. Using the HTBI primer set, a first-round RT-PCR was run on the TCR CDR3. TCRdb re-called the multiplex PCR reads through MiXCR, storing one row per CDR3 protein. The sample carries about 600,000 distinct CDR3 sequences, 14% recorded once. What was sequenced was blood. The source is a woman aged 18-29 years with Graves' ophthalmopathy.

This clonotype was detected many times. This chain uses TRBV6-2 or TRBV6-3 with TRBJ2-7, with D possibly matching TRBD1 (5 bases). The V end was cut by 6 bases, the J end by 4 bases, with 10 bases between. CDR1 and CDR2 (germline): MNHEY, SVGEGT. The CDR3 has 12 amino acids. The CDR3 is CASRPQGYEQYF. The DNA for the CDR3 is TGTGCCAGCAGACCCCAGGGTTACGAGCAGTACTTC.

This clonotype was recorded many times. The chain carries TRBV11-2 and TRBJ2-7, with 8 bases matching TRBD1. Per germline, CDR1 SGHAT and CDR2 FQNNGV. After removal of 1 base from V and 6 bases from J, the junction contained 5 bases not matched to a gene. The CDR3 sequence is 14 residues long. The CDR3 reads CASSLAQTGVEQYF. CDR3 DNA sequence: TGTGCCAGCAGCTTAGCCCAGACAGGGGTCGAGCAGTACTTC.

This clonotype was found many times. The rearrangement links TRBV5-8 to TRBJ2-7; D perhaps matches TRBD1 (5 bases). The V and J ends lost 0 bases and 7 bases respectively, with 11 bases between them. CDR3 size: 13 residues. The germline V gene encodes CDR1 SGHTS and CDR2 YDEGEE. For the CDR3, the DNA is TGTGCCAGCAGCTTGGTGGTAGGGGCGGAGCAGTACTTC. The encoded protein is CASSLVVGAEQYF.

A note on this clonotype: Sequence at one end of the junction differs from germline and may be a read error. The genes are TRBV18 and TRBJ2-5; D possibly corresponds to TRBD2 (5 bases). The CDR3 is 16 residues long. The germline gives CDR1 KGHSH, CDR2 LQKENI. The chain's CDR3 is CASSPLVDRGHETQYF. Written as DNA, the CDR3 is TGTGCCAGCTCCCCACTGGTGGACCGAGGGCACGAGACCCAGTACTTC.

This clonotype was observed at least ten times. This CDR3 reads CASSLVASRDNEQFF. The CDR3 bases are TGTGCCAGCAGCTTAGTCGCCAGTAGGGACAATGAGCAGTTCTTC. The rearrangement joins TRBV7-6 to TRBJ2-1; no firm D call. V lost 1 base, J lost 5 bases, and 12 bases lay in between. Germline V gene data show CDR1 as SGHVS and CDR2 as FNYEAQ. The CDR3 is 15 amino acids.

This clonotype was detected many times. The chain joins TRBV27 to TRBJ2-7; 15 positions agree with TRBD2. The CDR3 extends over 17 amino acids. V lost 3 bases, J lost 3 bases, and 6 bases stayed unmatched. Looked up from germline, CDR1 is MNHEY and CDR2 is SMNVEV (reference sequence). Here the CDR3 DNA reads TGTGCCAGCAGTTTGGCGGGACTAGCGGGAGGTCGCTACGAGCAGTACTTC. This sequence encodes CASSLAGLAGGRYEQYF.

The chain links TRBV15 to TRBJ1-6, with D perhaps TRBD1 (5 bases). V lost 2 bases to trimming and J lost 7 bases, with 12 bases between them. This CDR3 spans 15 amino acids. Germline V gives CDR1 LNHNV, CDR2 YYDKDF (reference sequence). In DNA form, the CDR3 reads TGTGCCACCAGCAGATTGGGGGATCTGAATTCACCCCTCCACTTT. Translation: CATSRLGDLNSPLHF. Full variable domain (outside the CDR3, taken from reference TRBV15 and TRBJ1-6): DAMVIQNPRYQVTQFGKPVTLSCSQTLNHNVMYWYQQKSSQAPKLLFHYYDKDFNNEADTPDNFQSRRPNTSFCFLDIRSPGLGDTAMYLCATSRLGDLNSPLHFGNGTRLTVT.

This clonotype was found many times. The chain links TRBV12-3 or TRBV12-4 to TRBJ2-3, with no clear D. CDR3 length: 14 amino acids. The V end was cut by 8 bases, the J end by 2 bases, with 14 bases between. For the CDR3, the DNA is TGTGCCAGCCGGGCGGCAGGCCCCACAGATACGCAGTATTTT. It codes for CASRAAGPTDTQYF.

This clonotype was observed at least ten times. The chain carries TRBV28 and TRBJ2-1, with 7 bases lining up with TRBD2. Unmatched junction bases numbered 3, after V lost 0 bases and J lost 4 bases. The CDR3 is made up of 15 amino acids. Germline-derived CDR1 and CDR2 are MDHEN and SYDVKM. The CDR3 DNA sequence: TGTGCCAGCAGTTTATGGGAGCGGGGTTACAATGAGCAGTTCTTC. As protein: CASSLWERGYNEQFF.

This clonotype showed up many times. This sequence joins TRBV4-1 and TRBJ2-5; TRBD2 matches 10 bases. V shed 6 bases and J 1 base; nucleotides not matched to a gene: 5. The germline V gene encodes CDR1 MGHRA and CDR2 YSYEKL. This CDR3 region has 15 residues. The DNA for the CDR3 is TGCGCCAGCAGACTAGCGGGAATCCGCCAAGAGACCCAGTACTTC. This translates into CASRLAGIRQETQYF.

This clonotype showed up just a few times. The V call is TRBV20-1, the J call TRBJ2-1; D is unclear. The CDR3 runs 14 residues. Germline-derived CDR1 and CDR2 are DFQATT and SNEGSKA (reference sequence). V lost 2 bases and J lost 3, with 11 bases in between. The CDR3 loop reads CSARNDFDYNEQFF. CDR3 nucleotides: TGCAGTGCTAGAAACGACTTCGACTACAATGAGCAGTTCTTC.

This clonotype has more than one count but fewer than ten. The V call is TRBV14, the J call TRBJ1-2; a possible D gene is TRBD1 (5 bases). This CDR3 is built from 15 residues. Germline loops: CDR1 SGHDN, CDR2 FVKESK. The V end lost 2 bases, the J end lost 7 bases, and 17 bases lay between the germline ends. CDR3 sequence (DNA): TGTGCCAGCAGCCAATACCGGGGGTCGCGGGTTGGCTACACCTTC. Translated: CASSQYRGSRVGYTF.

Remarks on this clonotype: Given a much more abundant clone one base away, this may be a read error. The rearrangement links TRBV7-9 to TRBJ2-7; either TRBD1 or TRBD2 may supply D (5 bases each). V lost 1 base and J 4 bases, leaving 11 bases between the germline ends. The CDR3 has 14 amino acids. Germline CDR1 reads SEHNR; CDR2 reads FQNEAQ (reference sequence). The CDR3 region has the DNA TGTGCCAGCAGCTTAGACGGGGCACAGTACGAGCAGTACTTC. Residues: CASSLDGAQYEQYF. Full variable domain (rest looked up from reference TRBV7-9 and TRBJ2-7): DTGVSQNPRHKITKRGQNVTFRCDPISEHNRLYWYRQTLGQGPEFLTYFQNEAQLEKSRLLSDRFSAERPKGSFSTLEIQRTEQGDSAMYLCASSLDGAQYEQYFGPGTRLTVT.

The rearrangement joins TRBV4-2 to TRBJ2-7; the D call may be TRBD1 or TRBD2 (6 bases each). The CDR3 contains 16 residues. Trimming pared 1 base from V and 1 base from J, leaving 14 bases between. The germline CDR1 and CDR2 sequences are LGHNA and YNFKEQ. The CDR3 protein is CASSQVFGGTSYEQYF. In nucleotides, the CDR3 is TGTGCCAGCAGCCAAGTGTTTGGCGGGACATCCTACGAGCAGTACTTC.

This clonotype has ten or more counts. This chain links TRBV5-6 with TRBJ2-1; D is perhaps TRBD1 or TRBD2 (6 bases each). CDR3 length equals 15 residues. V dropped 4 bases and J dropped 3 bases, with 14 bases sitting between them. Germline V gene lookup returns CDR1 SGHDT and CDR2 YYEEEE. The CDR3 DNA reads TGTGCCAGCAGCGGAGGGACACTAATCTACAATGAGCAGTTCTTC. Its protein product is CASSGGTLIYNEQFF.

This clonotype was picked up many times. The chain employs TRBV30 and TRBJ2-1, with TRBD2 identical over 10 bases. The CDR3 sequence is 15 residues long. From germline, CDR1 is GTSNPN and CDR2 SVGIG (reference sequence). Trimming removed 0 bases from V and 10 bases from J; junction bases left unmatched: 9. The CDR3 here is CAWSVLAGEAREQFF. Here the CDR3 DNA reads TGTGCCTGGAGTGTGCTAGCGGGAGAGGCTCGGGAGCAGTTCTTC.

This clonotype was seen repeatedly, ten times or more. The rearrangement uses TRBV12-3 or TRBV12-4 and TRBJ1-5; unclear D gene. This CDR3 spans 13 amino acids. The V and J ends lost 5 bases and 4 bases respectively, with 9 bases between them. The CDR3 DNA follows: TGTGCCAGCAGTCAGATGAGGAATCAGCCCCAGCATTTT. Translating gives CASSQMRNQPQHF.

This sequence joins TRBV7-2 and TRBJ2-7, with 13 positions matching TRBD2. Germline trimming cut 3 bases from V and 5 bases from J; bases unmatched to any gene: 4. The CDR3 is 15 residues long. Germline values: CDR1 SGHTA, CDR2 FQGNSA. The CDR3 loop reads CASSLGLAGKHEQYF. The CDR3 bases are TGTGCCAGCAGCTTGGGACTAGCGGGAAAACACGAGCAGTACTTC. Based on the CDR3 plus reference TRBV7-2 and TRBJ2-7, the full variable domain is GAGVSQSPSNKVTEKGKDVELRCDPISGHTALYWYRQSLGQGLEFLIYFQGNSAPDKSGLPSDRFSAERTGGSVSTLTIQRTQQEDSAVYLCASSLGLAGKHEQYFGPGTRLTVT.

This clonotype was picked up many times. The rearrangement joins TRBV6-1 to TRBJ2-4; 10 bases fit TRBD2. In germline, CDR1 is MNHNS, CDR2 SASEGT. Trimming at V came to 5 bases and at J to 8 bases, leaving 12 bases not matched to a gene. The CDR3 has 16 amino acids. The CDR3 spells CASSPRASGRRDIQYF. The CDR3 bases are TGTGCCAGCAGTCCCCGCGCTAGCGGGAGACGGGACATTCAGTACTTC.

In nucleotides, the CDR3 is TGCGCCAGCAGCCAAGCCCTAGCTTTATTTGGGGAGCAGTACTTC. Translation gives CASSQALALFGEQYF. This chain joins TRBV4-1 and TRBJ2-7; TRBD2 might be the D (5 bases). Germline-derived CDR1 and CDR2 are MGHRA and YSYEKL. This CDR3 is built from 15 residues. Trimming took 1 base from V and 7 from J, leaving 17 bases between them.

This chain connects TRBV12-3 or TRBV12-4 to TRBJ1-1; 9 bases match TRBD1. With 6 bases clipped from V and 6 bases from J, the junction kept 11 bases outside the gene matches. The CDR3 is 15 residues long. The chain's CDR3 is CASRGAGQGGPEAFF. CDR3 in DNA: TGTGCCAGCAGGGGGGCGGGACAGGGAGGCCCTGAAGCTTTCTTT.

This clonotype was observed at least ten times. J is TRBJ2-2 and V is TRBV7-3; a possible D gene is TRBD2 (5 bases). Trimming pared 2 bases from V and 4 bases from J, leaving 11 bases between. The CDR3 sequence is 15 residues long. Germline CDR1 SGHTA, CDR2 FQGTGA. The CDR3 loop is CASSLDRAGTGELFF. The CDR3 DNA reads TGTGCCAGCAGCTTAGATAGGGCGGGCACCGGGGAGCTGTTTTTT.

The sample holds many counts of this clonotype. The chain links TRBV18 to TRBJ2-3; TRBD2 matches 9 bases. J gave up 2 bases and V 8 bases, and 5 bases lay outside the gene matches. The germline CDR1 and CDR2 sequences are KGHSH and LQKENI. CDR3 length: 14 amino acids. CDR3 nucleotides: TGTGCCAGCAAGGCTAGCGGGAACACAGATACGCAGTATTTT. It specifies CASKASGNTDTQYF.

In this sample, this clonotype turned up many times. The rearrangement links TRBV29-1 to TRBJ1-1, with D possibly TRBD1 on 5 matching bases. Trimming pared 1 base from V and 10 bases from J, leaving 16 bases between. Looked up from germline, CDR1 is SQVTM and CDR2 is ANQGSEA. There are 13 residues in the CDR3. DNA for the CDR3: TGCAGCGTTGAAGGGGACCGGGCCGCCGGAGCTTTCTTT. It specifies CSVEGDRAAGAFF.

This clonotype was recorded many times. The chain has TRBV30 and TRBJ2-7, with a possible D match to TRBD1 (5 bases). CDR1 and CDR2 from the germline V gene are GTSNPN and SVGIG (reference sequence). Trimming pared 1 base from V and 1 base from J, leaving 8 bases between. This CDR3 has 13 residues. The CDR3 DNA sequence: TGTGCCTGGAGTGACAGGATATCCTACGAGCAGTACTTC. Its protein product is CAWSDRISYEQYF.

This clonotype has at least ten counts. The CDR3 reads CASSLGRTVALGAEAFF. The CDR3 nucleotides are TGTGCCAGCAGCTTAGGGAGGACAGTCGCACTGGGCGCTGAAGCTTTCTTT. V is TRBV11-2 and J is TRBJ1-1; D perhaps matches TRBD1 (6 bases). The germline V and J ends were trimmed by 1 base and 6 bases, with 21 bases remaining between them. The CDR3 is made up of 17 amino acids. The germline CDR1 and CDR2 sequences are SGHAT and FQNNGV.

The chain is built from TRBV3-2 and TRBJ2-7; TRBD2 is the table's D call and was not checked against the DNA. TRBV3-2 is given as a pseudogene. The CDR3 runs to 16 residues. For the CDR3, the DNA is TGTGCCAGCAGCCAAGACGGGCCCTACCACTCCTACGAGCAGTACTTC. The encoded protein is CASSQDGPYHSYEQYF.

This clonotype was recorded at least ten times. The CDR3 region has the DNA TGTGCCAGCAGCTTACGCAGGGTTGATGAGCAGTTCTTC. This codes for CASSLRRVDEQFF. This chain joins TRBV11-3 and TRBJ2-1, with a weak D call TRBD1 (5 bases). Germline loops: CDR1 SGHNT, CDR2 YENEEA. The ends were cut back, 2 bases at V and 8 bases at J, with 10 bases in the middle. The length of the CDR3 is 13 residues.

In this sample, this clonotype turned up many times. The CDR3 loop is CASGWSNEQFF. The CDR3 bases are TGTGCCAGCGGCTGGAGCAATGAGCAGTTCTTC. The chain carries TRBV27 and TRBJ2-1, with D unresolved. The CDR3 sequence is 11 residues long. Germline V gene sequence: CDR1 MNHEY, CDR2 SMNVEV (reference sequence). Trimming removed 8 bases from V and 6 bases from J, with 8 bases in between.